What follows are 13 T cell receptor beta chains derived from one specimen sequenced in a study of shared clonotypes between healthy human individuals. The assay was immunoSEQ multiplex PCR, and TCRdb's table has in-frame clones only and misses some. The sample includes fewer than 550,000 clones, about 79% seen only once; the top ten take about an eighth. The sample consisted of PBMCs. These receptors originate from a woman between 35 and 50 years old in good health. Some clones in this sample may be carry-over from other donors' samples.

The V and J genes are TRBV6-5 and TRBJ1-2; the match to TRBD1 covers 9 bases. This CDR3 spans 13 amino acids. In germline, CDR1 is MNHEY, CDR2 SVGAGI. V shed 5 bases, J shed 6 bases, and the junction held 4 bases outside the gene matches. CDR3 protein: CASSQQGAHGYTF. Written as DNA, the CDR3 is TGTGCCAGCAGTCAACAGGGGGCACATGGCTACACCTTC.

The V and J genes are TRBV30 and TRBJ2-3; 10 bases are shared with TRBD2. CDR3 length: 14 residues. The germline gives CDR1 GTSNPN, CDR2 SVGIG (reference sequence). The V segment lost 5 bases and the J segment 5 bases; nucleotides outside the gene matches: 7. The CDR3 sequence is CAWGLAGAGDTQYF. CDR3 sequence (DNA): TGTGCCTGGGGCCTAGCGGGAGCGGGAGATACGCAGTATTTT.

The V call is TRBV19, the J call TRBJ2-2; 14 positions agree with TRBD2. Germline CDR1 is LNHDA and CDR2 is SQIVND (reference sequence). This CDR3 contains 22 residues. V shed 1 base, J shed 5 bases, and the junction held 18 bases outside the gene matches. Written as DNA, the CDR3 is TGTGCCAGTAGTATAGGAAGGCAGTTAGAAATCGGACTAGCGGGAGGTACCGGGGAGCTGTTTTTT. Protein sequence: CASSIGRQLEIGLAGGTGELFF.

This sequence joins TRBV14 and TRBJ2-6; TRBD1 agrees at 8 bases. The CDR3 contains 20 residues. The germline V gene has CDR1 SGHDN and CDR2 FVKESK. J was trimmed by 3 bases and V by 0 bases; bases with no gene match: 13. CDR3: CASSQDWGQDLLGGANVLTF. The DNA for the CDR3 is TGTGCCAGCAGCCAAGACTGGGGACAGGACCTTCTAGGTGGGGCCAACGTCCTGACTTTC.

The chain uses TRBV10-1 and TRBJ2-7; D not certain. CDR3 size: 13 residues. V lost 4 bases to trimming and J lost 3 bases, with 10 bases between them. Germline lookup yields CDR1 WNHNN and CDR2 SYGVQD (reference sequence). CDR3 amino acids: CASSVHPLYEQYF. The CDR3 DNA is TGCGCCAGCAGTGTTCACCCCCTCTACGAGCAGTACTTC.

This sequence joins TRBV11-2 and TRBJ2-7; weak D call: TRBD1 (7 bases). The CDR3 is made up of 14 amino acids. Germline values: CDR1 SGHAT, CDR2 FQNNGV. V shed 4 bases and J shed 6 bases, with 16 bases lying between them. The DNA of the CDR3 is TGTGCCAGCAGCTACCGACAGGGAGGTGGCGAGCAGTACTTC. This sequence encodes CASSYRQGGGEQYF.

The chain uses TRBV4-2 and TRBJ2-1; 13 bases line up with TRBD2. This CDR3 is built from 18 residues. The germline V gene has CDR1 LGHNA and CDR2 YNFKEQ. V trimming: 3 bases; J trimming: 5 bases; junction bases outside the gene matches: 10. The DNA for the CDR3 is TGTGCCAGCAGCCACGAACTCGGACTAGCGGGAGCCCACAATGAGCAGTTCTTC. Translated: CASSHELGLAGAHNEQFF.

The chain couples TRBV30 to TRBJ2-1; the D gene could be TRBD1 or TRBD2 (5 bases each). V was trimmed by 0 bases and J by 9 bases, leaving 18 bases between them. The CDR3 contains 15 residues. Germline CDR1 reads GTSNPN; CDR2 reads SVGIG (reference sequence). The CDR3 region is CAWSVLSMGGGEQFF. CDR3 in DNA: TGTGCCTGGAGTGTACTTTCGATGGGTGGGGGTGAGCAGTTCTTC.

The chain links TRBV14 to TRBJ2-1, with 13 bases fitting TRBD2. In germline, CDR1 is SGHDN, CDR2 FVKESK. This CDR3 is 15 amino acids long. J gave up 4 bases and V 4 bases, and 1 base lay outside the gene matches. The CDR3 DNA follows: TGTGCCAGCAGCCGACTAGCGGGGGGATACAATGAGCAGTTCTTC. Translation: CASSRLAGGYNEQFF.

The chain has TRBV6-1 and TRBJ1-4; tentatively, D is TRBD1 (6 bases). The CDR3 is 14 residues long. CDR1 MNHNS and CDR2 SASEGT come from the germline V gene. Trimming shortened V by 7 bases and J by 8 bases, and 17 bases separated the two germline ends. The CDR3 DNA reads TGTGCCAGCACCCTTTACGGGGGGCGCGAAAAACTGTTTTTT. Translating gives CASTLYGGREKLFF.

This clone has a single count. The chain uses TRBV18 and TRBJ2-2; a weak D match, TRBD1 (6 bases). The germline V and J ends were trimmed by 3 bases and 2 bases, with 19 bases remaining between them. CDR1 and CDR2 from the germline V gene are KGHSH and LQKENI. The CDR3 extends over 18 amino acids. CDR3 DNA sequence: TGTGCCAGCTCACCGCAGTTCAGGGGAATTTCTAACACCGGGGAGCTGTTTTTT. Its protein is CASSPQFRGISNTGELFF.

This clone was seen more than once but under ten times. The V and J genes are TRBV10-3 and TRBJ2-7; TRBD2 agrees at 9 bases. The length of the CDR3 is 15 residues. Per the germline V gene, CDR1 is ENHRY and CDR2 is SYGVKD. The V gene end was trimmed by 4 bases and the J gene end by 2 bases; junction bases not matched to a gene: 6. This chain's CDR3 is CAISGDASGTYEQYF. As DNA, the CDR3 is TGTGCCATCAGTGGAGATGCTAGCGGGACCTACGAGCAGTACTTC.

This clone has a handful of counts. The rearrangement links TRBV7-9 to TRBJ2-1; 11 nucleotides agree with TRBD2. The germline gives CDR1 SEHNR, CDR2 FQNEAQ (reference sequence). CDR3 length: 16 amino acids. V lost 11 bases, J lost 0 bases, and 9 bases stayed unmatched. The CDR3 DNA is TGTGCCGGGGGGCGACTAGCGGGAACCTCCTACAATGAGCAGTTCTTC. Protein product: CAGGRLAGTSYNEQFF.